The next 32 T cell receptor beta chains were all read from a single sample in a study of shared clonotypes between healthy human individuals (TCRdb year 2020). The library relied on the immunoSEQ multiplex PCR assay. The immuneACCESS repertoire file appears here via TCRdb, limited to in-frame rearrangements. These files lack a portion of the clones; in checked studies, under half of the deficit traces to unresolved V genes, and the cause of the others is not known. This sample has some 450,000 clones in its table, and around 77% of those were observed once. The ten most abundant clones make up more than 10% of the sample. The material sequenced was PBMCs. Source of these receptors: a woman aged 40 to 50 in good health. Some clones in this sample may be carry-over from other donors' samples.

A remark on this clone: A much larger clone differs by one base, so this may be a read error. V and J are TRBV7-2 and TRBJ1-2, with a tentative D call TRBD1 (6 bases). This CDR3 is 16 amino acids long. V was shortened by 4 bases and J by 2 bases, with 17 bases between the two germline ends. Germline lookup yields CDR1 SGHTA and CDR2 FQGNSA. The CDR3 DNA follows: TGTGCCAGCAGCTCCAACAGGGATAAGAGCAACTATGGCTACACCTTC. Translation gives CASSSNRDKSNYGYTF.

CDR3 bases: TGTGCCAGCAGTGACTCGAACACAGATACGCAGTATTTT. Encoded protein: CASSDSNTDTQYF. The chain combines TRBV6-4 with TRBJ2-3, with D hard to call. Trimming cost V 0 bases and J 2 bases, with 3 bases left between them. In germline, CDR1 is MRHNA, CDR2 SNTAGT. This CDR3 has 13 amino acids.

The chain has TRBV28 and TRBJ1-2; TRBD1 agrees at 9 bases. After removal of 5 bases from V and 4 bases from J, the junction contained 5 bases not matched to a gene. CDR1 MDHEN and CDR2 SYDVKM come from the germline V gene. The CDR3 length is 14 residues. DNA for the CDR3: TGTGCCAGCAGTCTACAGGGGGCCGGCTATGGCTACACCTTC. This codes for CASSLQGAGYGYTF.

This sequence joins TRBV30 and TRBJ2-7; TRBD2 agrees at 12 bases. CDR3 size: 17 residues. The germline V gene encodes CDR1 GTSNPN and CDR2 SVGIG (reference sequence). V trimming: 1 base; J trimming: 2 bases; junction bases outside the gene matches: 9. The CDR3 coding sequence is TGTGCCTGGAGTGGGGGGGGACTAGCGGGTAGCGCCTACGAGCAGTACTTC. This gives the protein CAWSGGGLAGSAYEQYF.

This clone occurred many times. V usage is TRBV4-2 and J usage is TRBJ2-1; D gene unclear. Trimming took 3 bases from V and 5 from J, leaving 11 bases between them. Per the germline V gene, CDR1 is LGHNA and CDR2 is YNFKEQ. The CDR3 totals 14 residues. DNA of the CDR3: TGTGCCAGCAGCCATAATCTAGAGGACAATGAGCAGTTCTTC. This sequence encodes CASSHNLEDNEQFF.

The chain has TRBV27 and TRBJ2-7, with 10 bases matching TRBD1. Germline lookup yields CDR1 MNHEY and CDR2 SMNVEV (reference sequence). The V segment lost 5 bases and the J segment 7 bases; nucleotides outside the gene matches: 14. The CDR3 length is 16 residues. The CDR3, as DNA: TGTGCCAGCAGTCCGACCCGAGACAGGGGGCTGCGGGAGCAGTACTTC. Translated: CASSPTRDRGLREQYF.

This clone occurred many times. The chain recombines TRBV5-1 with TRBJ1-2; no reliable D call. CDR1 and CDR2 from the germline V gene are SGHRS and YFSETQ. Trimming removed 0 bases from V and 8 bases from J, with 8 bases in between. The CDR3 consists of 12 residues. The CDR3 loop reads CASSLGSLGYTF. CDR3 bases: TGCGCCAGCAGCTTGGGGTCGTTGGGCTACACCTTC.

Relative to its sample, this clone is medium-sized. Distinct nucleotide sequences in the sample also encode this CDR3. V is TRBV9 and J is TRBJ2-7; D is unclear. Germline values: CDR1 SGDLS, CDR2 YYNGEE. Trimming took off 1 base at V and 0 bases at J, with 8 bases between the two ends. The length of the CDR3 is 14 residues. The CDR3 nucleotides are TGTGCCAGCAGCGTATCAACTGCCTCCTACGAGCAGTACTTC. It encodes CASSVSTASYEQYF.

A remark on this clone: This may be a read error, as it is one base from a much larger clone. The chain couples TRBV7-9 to TRBJ2-7; a possible D gene is TRBD1 (5 bases). The CDR3 contains 16 residues. Germline CDR1 reads SEHNR; CDR2 reads FQNEAQ (reference sequence). The ends were cut back, 5 bases at V and 3 bases at J, with 20 bases in the middle. CDR3 sequence reads: CASSPTSGRWYYEQYF. DNA of the CDR3: TGTGCCAGCAGCCCCACCTCAGGGCGGTGGTACTACGAGCAGTACTTC.

The chain combines TRBV2 with TRBJ2-1; 9 nucleotides match TRBD2. CDR3 length equals 14 residues. CDR1 is SNHLY, CDR2 FYNNEI, per germline. With 9 bases clipped from V and 5 bases from J, the junction kept 8 bases outside the gene matches. This chain's CDR3 is CASLAGEGDNEQFF. For the CDR3, the DNA is TGTGCCAGTTTAGCGGGAGAGGGTGACAATGAGCAGTTCTTC.

This chain uses TRBV9 with TRBJ2-1; D not resolved. The CDR3 sequence is 13 residues long. Deletions cut 4 bases from V and 6 bases from J, with 11 bases between. Looked up from germline, CDR1 is SGDLS and CDR2 is YYNGEE. The CDR3 spells CASSTGPGNEQFF. The CDR3, as DNA: TGTGCCAGCAGCACCGGTCCGGGCAATGAGCAGTTCTTC.

The chain employs TRBV30 and TRBJ1-3, with D tentatively TRBD1 (5 bases). V was pared by 0 bases and J by 6 bases, with 15 bases between. Germline-derived CDR1 and CDR2 are GTSNPN and SVGIG (reference sequence). The CDR3 runs to 15 residues. As DNA, the CDR3 is TGTGCCTGGAGTGTGGGCAGGGAAGTAGAAAACACCATATATTTT. Its protein is CAWSVGREVENTIYF.

This clone was observed a handful of times. This chain uses TRBV1 with TRBJ2-6. TRBV1 constitutes a pseudogene. The CDR3 is made up of 16 amino acids. The CDR3 nucleotides are TGCACCAGCGGGGAGGGGGCCCGCTCTGGGGCCAACGTCCTGACTTTC. It yields the protein CTSGEGARSGANVLTF.

This clone was seen a single time. The chain joins TRBV27 to TRBJ1-5; no definite D call. Trimming removed 10 bases at V and 3 bases at J, with 10 bases between. CDR1 and CDR2 (germline): MNHEY, SMNVEV (reference sequence). This CDR3 contains 12 residues. The DNA for the CDR3 is TGTGCCACCGGGGATCCCAATCAGCCCCAGCATTTT. Protein sequence: CATGDPNQPQHF.

The genes are TRBV2 and TRBJ2-7; 12 bases match TRBD2. Germline V CDR1 and CDR2: SNHLY, FYNNEI. This CDR3 is 17 amino acids long. Trimming removed 7 bases from V and 2 bases from J; junction bases left unmatched: 12. In DNA form, the CDR3 reads TGTGCCAGCAAGGGGGGACTAGCGGGCAACCCACCCTACGAGCAGTACTTC. It codes for CASKGGLAGNPPYEQYF.

This clone was seen just once. The rearrangement joins TRBV7-3 to TRBJ2-3, with 9 bases identical to TRBD1. CDR3 length equals 14 residues. Looked up from germline, CDR1 is SGHTA and CDR2 is FQGTGA. Trimming took 5 bases from V and 6 from J; bases not matched to a gene: 6. CDR3 loop: CASSANTGGDTQYF. CDR3 DNA: TGTGCCAGCAGCGCTAATACAGGGGGCGATACGCAGTATTTT. Based on the CDR3 plus reference TRBV7-3 and TRBJ2-3, the full variable domain is GAGVSQTPSNKVTEKGKYVELRCDPISGHTALYWYRQSLGQGPEFLIYFQGTGAADDSGLPNDRFFAVRPEGSVSTLKIQRTERGDSAVYLCASSANTGGDTQYFGPGTRLTVL.

The rearrangement joins TRBV6-4 to TRBJ2-1; a possible D gene is TRBD1 (9 bases). The germline V gene encodes CDR1 MRHNA and CDR2 SNTAGT. The CDR3 has 14 amino acids. The germline V and J ends were trimmed by 5 bases and 7 bases, with 15 bases remaining between them. CDR3 sequence reads: CASSTGGTGNEQFF. CDR3 in DNA: TGTGCCAGCAGTACGGGGGGGACAGGGAATGAGCAGTTCTTC.

The chain couples TRBV19 to TRBJ2-5; either TRBD1 or TRBD2 may supply D (5 bases each). V was clipped by 5 bases and J by 4 bases, with 17 bases between them. This CDR3 has 15 residues. Germline loops: CDR1 LNHDA, CDR2 SQIVND (reference sequence). The CDR3 reads CASSPGLRGAETQYF. The CDR3 bases are TGTGCCAGTAGTCCGGGATTAAGGGGTGCAGAGACCCAGTACTTC.

The V call is TRBV27, the J call TRBJ2-7; 7 positions agree with TRBD2. CDR3 length: 14 amino acids. Trimming cost V 3 bases and J 7 bases; bases outside gene matches: 9. CDR1 MNHEY and CDR2 SMNVEV come from the germline V gene (reference sequence). The CDR3 DNA reads as TGTGCCAGCAGTTTGGGGGGAGGGCCCCTAGAGCAGTACTTC. Translation: CASSLGGGPLEQYF.

This clone appeared once. The genes are TRBV9 and TRBJ2-1; the match to TRBD1 covers 8 bases. CDR1 and CDR2 from the germline V gene are SGDLS and YYNGEE. This CDR3 is built from 15 residues. Unmatched junction bases numbered 6, after V lost 3 bases and J lost 4 bases. Here the CDR3 reads CASSAAGQGYNEQFF. CDR3 nucleotides: TGTGCCAGCAGCGCCGCCGGACAGGGATACAATGAGCAGTTCTTC.

This clone occurred once. The rearrangement uses TRBV5-8 and TRBJ2-7; D may be TRBD1 (6 bases). The CDR3 totals 14 residues. Germline loops: CDR1 SGHTS, CDR2 YDEGEE. Deletions cut 4 bases from V and 1 base from J, with 12 bases between. CDR3: CASSPQTGSYEQYF. The CDR3 DNA follows: TGTGCCAGCAGCCCTCAGACAGGTTCCTACGAGCAGTACTTC.

V gene TRBV7-3 combines with J gene TRBJ2-5, with D uncertain. There are 11 residues in the CDR3. V was trimmed by 2 bases and J by 5 bases, leaving 3 bases between them. Germline CDR1 SGHTA, CDR2 FQGTGA. The DNA of the CDR3 is TGTGCCAGCAGCTTACCCGAGACCCAGTACTTC. This gives the protein CASSLPETQYF.

Remarks on this clone: With a far larger clone one base away, a read error is the likely cause. This sequence joins TRBV9 and TRBJ1-1; 7 bases are a match to TRBD1. From germline, CDR1 is SGDLS and CDR2 YYNGEE. The CDR3 covers 15 residues. The CDR3 region is CANSPSGDSYTEAFF. CDR3 DNA sequence: TGTGCCAACAGCCCATCCGGGGACAGCTACACTGAAGCTTTCTTT.

CDR3 in amino acids: CASSLAGWEPGNTIYF. CDR3 sequence (DNA): TGTGCCAGCAGCTTGGCCGGGTGGGAGCCTGGAAACACCATATATTTT. This chain joins TRBV5-6 and TRBJ1-3; D unclear. This CDR3 comprises 16 residues. The germline V and J ends were trimmed by 0 bases and 2 bases, with 12 bases remaining between them. Germline V lookup: CDR1 SGHDT, CDR2 YYEEEE.

The rearrangement joins TRBV2 to TRBJ2-7; TRBD1 agrees at 7 bases. The CDR3 loop spans 14 amino acids. After removal of 4 bases from V and 2 bases from J, the junction contained 5 bases not matched to a gene. Germline CDR1 SNHLY, CDR2 FYNNEI. Written as DNA, the CDR3 is TGTGCCAGCAGTGCAGGGACAGCCACCTACGAGCAGTACTTC. It translates to CASSAGTATYEQYF.

The rearrangement joins TRBV5-1 to TRBJ2-7; the match to TRBD2 covers 7 bases. V shed 4 bases and J 1 base; nucleotides not matched to a gene: 5. Germline loops: CDR1 SGHRS, CDR2 YFSETQ. The length of the CDR3 is 14 residues. CDR3 DNA: TGCGCCAGCAGCGCGTCGGGACTATCCTACGAGCAGTACTTC. Translated: CASSASGLSYEQYF.

This chain joins TRBV28 and TRBJ2-1, with D possibly being TRBD2 (6 bases). The CDR3 contains 15 residues. Germline values: CDR1 MDHEN, CDR2 SYDVKM. V gave up 10 bases and J gave up 5 bases, with 21 bases separating them. The CDR3 spells CATHTRRAGHNEQFF. DNA for the CDR3: TGTGCCACCCATACTAGGAGGGCGGGACACAATGAGCAGTTCTTC.

In this sample, this clone turned up once. The chain links TRBV30 to TRBJ1-1; D possibly corresponds to TRBD1 (5 bases). The germline V gene has CDR1 GTSNPN and CDR2 SVGIG (reference sequence). The V gene lost 7 bases and the J gene lost 0 bases, with 12 bases spanning the gap. The CDR3 loop spans 13 amino acids. CDR3 nucleotides: TGTGCCTTTTCGACAGAATTGAACACTGAAGCTTTCTTT. It codes for CAFSTELNTEAFF.

This clone was observed a few times. A much larger clone is a single base away; this may be a read error. Distinct nucleotide sequences in the sample also encode this CDR3. CDR3 coding DNA: TGTGCCTGGACCATTGGGACAGGGGGCAGGGACATCCAGTACTTC. This codes for CAWTIGTGGRDIQYF. The gene calls are TRBV30 and TRBJ2-4; 12 bases are shared with TRBD1. The V gene's germline CDR1 is GTSNPN and CDR2 SVGIG (reference sequence). The CDR3 is 15 residues long.

The rearrangement uses TRBV5-1 and TRBJ2-2, with a possible D match to TRBD2 (5 bases). V gave up 4 bases and J gave up 7 bases, with 14 bases separating them. CDR3 length: 14 amino acids. The V gene's germline CDR1 is SGHRS and CDR2 YFSETQ. In DNA, the CDR3 is TGCGCCAGCAGCACCGGACTGCCCAGCGGGGAGCTGTTTTTT. Encoded protein: CASSTGLPSGELFF.

The chain carries TRBV30 and TRBJ1-6; 7 nucleotides agree with TRBD1. CDR3 length: 14 residues. After removal of 3 bases from V and 3 bases from J, the junction contained 2 bases not matched to a gene. Germline V gene lookup returns CDR1 GTSNPN and CDR2 SVGIG (reference sequence). CDR3 in amino acids: CAWSTGVYNSPLHF. CDR3 bases: TGTGCCTGGAGCACAGGGGTCTATAATTCACCCCTCCACTTT.

The chain recombines TRBV15 with TRBJ2-1; D remains ambiguous. V was clipped by 2 bases and J by 9 bases, with 5 bases between them. This CDR3 is 11 amino acids long. Germline assignment: CDR1 LNHNV and CDR2 YYDKDF (reference sequence). The CDR3 DNA sequence: TGTGCCACCAGCAGATTCAGTGAGCAGTTCTTC. As protein: CATSRFSEQFF.